The 27 T cell receptor beta chains below come from one sample, sequenced in a study of T cell responses to AZD1222 COVID-19 vaccine. Assay used: immunoSEQ multiplex PCR; TCRdb lists only in-frame clones, some missing. The sample consists of around 160,000 clones, under 95% of them appearing once. The material sequenced was peripheral blood, taken on day 0 of MenACWY control vaccination. Every receptor here comes from an adult in good health.

The chain links TRBV19 to TRBJ1-6; 9 bases match TRBD1. Trimming took 3 bases from V and 4 from J; bases not matched to a gene: 10. Germline-derived CDR1 and CDR2 are LNHDA and SQIVND (reference sequence). There are 18 residues in the CDR3. The CDR3 DNA reads as TGTGCCAGTAGTATCTCTGTCATGGGACAGGGATATAATTCACCCCTCCACTTT. Encoded protein: CASSISVMGQGYNSPLHF.

J is TRBJ1-2 and V is TRBV2; 9 nucleotides agree with TRBD1. The CDR3 is 12 residues long. Germline V gene data show CDR1 as SNHLY and CDR2 as FYNNEI. The V and J ends lost 5 bases and 7 bases, in that order; junction bases with no gene match: 2. The CDR3 coding sequence is TGTGCCAGCAGTTCACAGGGGGCTGGCTACACCTTC. This gives the protein CASSSQGAGYTF.

In this sample, this clone turned up once. The V call is TRBV7-3, the J call TRBJ2-1; D call uncertain. Germline V gene sequence: CDR1 SGHTA, CDR2 FQGTGA. The CDR3 sequence is 13 residues long. Trimming left V 1 base short and J 4 bases short, with 5 bases between. CDR3 sequence reads: CASSLNGYNEQFF. In DNA, the CDR3 is TGTGCCAGCAGCTTAAACGGTTACAATGAGCAGTTCTTC.

This chain connects TRBV5-4 to TRBJ2-7; maybe TRBD1 (5 bases). V lost 4 bases and J 5 bases, leaving 13 bases between the germline ends. Germline assignment: CDR1 SGHNT and CDR2 YYREEE (reference sequence). The CDR3 length is 13 residues. In nucleotides, the CDR3 is TGTGCCAGCAGCCACACGACAGTCCACGAGCAGTACTTC. Encoded protein: CASSHTTVHEQYF.

This sequence joins TRBV7-6 and TRBJ1-2; D is undetermined. V lost 5 bases and J lost 3, with 16 bases in between. CDR1 and CDR2 from the germline V gene are SGHVS and FNYEAQ. The CDR3 contains 15 residues. This chain's CDR3 is CASSPPTSLYYGYTF. The CDR3 region has the DNA TGTGCCAGCAGCCCTCCGACCAGCCTATACTATGGCTACACCTTC.

The CDR3 spells CASSRRGTGRGSSYNSPLHF. The CDR3, as DNA: TGTGCCAGCAGTCGGAGGGGGACAGGGAGAGGTAGCTCCTATAATTCACCCCTCCACTTT. The chain is built from TRBV28 and TRBJ1-6; 9 bases map to TRBD1. The CDR3 totals 20 residues. J was trimmed by 0 bases and V by 5 bases; bases with no gene match: 14. Germline V gene data show CDR1 as MDHEN and CDR2 as SYDVKM.

This rearrangement joins TRBV19 to TRBJ2-5; D is possibly TRBD1 or TRBD2 (5 bases each). CDR3 length: 14 amino acids. Trimming removed 2 bases at V and 3 bases at J, with 10 bases between. Germline lookup yields CDR1 LNHDA and CDR2 SQIVND (reference sequence). The CDR3 sequence: CASSIYRGEETQYF. As DNA, the CDR3 is TGTGCCAGTAGTATATATCGAGGGGAAGAGACCCAGTACTTC.

The J gene is TRBJ1-5, the V gene TRBV4-1; D might be TRBD1 (6 bases). Germline V gene lookup returns CDR1 MGHRA and CDR2 YSYEKL. V shed 3 bases and J shed 7 bases, with 10 bases lying between them. The CDR3 length is 13 residues. The DNA for the CDR3 is TGCGCCAGCAGCCACAGGGGTGGACAGCCCCAGCATTTT. The encoded protein is CASSHRGGQPQHF.

The chain couples TRBV6-4 to TRBJ2-2; TRBD2 might be the D (5 bases). The CDR3 contains 14 residues. The germline V gene encodes CDR1 MRHNA and CDR2 SNTAGT. The germline V and J ends were trimmed by 8 bases and 0 bases, with 10 bases remaining between them. The CDR3 is CASGDGANTGELFF. CDR3 coding DNA: TGTGCCAGCGGAGACGGGGCGAACACCGGGGAGCTGTTTTTT.

The CDR3 here is CASSQSPANTIYF. The CDR3 nucleotides read TGTGCCAGCAGCCAAAGCCCAGCGAACACCATATATTTT. This chain connects TRBV14 to TRBJ1-3, with no clear D. Germline CDR1 is SGHDN and CDR2 is FVKESK. The CDR3 consists of 13 residues. Between the trimmed V and J ends, which lost 2 bases and 7 bases, there was a span of 9 bases.

The chain links TRBV27 to TRBJ2-7, with 8 bases that match TRBD2. This CDR3 is built from 14 residues. V trimming: 3 bases; J trimming: 5 bases; junction bases outside the gene matches: 6. Looked up from germline, CDR1 is MNHEY and CDR2 is SMNVEV (reference sequence). CDR3: CASSFVREVHEQYF. For the CDR3, the DNA is TGTGCCAGCAGTTTTGTGCGGGAGGTACACGAGCAGTACTTC.

V is TRBV19 and J is TRBJ1-6; D gene unclear. The CDR3 covers 14 residues. Germline lookup yields CDR1 LNHDA and CDR2 SQIVND (reference sequence). Trimming took 3 bases from V and 4 from J, leaving 7 bases between them. The CDR3 loop reads CASSIEGYNSPLHF. The CDR3, as DNA: TGTGCCAGTAGTATTGAGGGTTATAATTCACCCCTCCACTTT.

This clone was detected many times. Other DNA sequences in the same sample also yield this CDR3. DNA for the CDR3: TGTGCCAGCAGTTCAGGGCCGGGCTACGAGCAGTACTTC. Encoded protein: CASSSGPGYEQYF. The chain is built from TRBV27 and TRBJ2-7; possible D gene TRBD1, 5 bases. This CDR3 has 13 amino acids. Germline CDR1 reads MNHEY; CDR2 reads SMNVEV (reference sequence). V dropped 4 bases and J dropped 3 bases, with 10 bases sitting between them.

This chain joins TRBV11-3 and TRBJ1-1; D gene ambiguous. The CDR3 has 14 residues. V lost 5 bases and J lost 3, with 13 bases in between. Germline CDR1 SGHNT, CDR2 YENEEA. CDR3 in amino acids: CASSPSNGDTEAFF. CDR3 DNA sequence: TGTGCCAGCAGCCCATCAAATGGGGACACTGAAGCTTTCTTT.

The chain uses TRBV6-1 and TRBJ2-6; TRBD2 is a possible D gene (5 bases). Germline values: CDR1 MNHNS, CDR2 SASEGT. The CDR3 spans 17 residues. The V end lost 2 bases, the J end lost 4 bases, and 15 bases lay between the germline ends. The CDR3 DNA sequence: TGTGCCAGCAGTGAAATGGTCGGGGTACCCGGGGCCAACGTCCTGACTTTC. Amino acids: CASSEMVGVPGANVLTF.

This chain links TRBV7-3 with TRBJ2-3, with 7 bases lining up with TRBD2. Losses at the gene ends were 5 bases for V and 1 base for J; bases not matched to a gene: 6. Germline-derived CDR1 and CDR2 are SGHTA and FQGTGA. CDR3 length equals 15 residues. DNA of the CDR3: TGTGCCAGCAGCCTGGGGGGGATGGGCACAGATACGCAGTATTTT. Translated: CASSLGGMGTDTQYF.

The V and J genes are TRBV18 and TRBJ1-2, with 7 bases aligning to TRBD1. The germline CDR1 and CDR2 sequences are KGHSH and LQKENI. This CDR3 contains 15 residues. V gave up 3 bases and J gave up 3 bases; unmatched junction bases: 7. CDR3 DNA sequence: TGTGCCAGCTCACCCTCACAGGGGTTAGACTATGGCTACACCTTC. This encodes CASSPSQGLDYGYTF.

The chain employs TRBV11-2 and TRBJ1-1; TRBD1 is a possible D gene (6 bases). The CDR3 spans 14 residues. Germline CDR1 SGHAT, CDR2 FQNNGV. V was pared by 5 bases and J by 0 bases, with 10 bases between. CDR3 sequence reads: CASSLQGMNTEAFF. The CDR3 DNA is TGTGCCAGCAGCCTACAGGGTATGAACACTGAAGCTTTCTTT.

About this clone itself: The identical CDR3 is also encoded by other nucleotide sequences in the sample. In DNA, the CDR3 is TGTGCCAGCAGCCAGGGGAACACCGGGGAGCTGTTTTTT. Protein product: CASSQGNTGELFF. The chain is built from TRBV3-1 (or the pseudogene TRBV3-2) and TRBJ2-2; D call uncertain. In germline, CDR1 is LGHDT, CDR2 YNNKEL (reference sequence). Trimming cost V 3 bases and J 1 base, with 3 bases left between them. The CDR3 spans 13 residues.

This clone was counted a single time. V and J are TRBV7-9 and TRBJ1-2; weak D call: TRBD1 (5 bases). The CDR3 spans 15 residues. The V gene's germline CDR1 is SEHNR and CDR2 FQNEAQ (reference sequence). The V end lost 5 bases, the J end lost 8 bases, and 21 bases lay between the germline ends. As DNA, the CDR3 is TGTGCCAGCAGCCACCCCGAAGGGGAAGTGGGGGGCTACACCTTC. Protein product: CASSHPEGEVGGYTF.

The chain carries TRBV18 and TRBJ2-1; 9 bases line up with TRBD2. Germline V gene data show CDR1 as KGHSH and CDR2 as LQKENI. This CDR3 is built from 18 residues. V shed 0 bases and J 3 bases; nucleotides not matched to a gene: 9. CDR3 loop: CASSPPRATSGFYNEQFF. The CDR3 nucleotides read TGTGCCAGCTCACCACCTCGGGCGACTAGCGGTTTCTACAATGAGCAGTTCTTC.

The chain joins TRBV2 to TRBJ1-5; D gene unclear. The CDR3 consists of 14 residues. Trimming took 3 bases from V and 6 from J, leaving 12 bases between them. Germline loops: CDR1 SNHLY, CDR2 FYNNEI. The chain's CDR3 is CASSEPGSGQPQHF. As DNA, the CDR3 is TGTGCCAGCAGTGAGCCGGGCTCGGGTCAGCCCCAGCATTTT. Variable domain in full (rest from reference TRBV2 and TRBJ1-5): EPEVTQTPSHQVTQMGQEVILRCVPISNHLYFYWYRQILGQKVEFLVSFYNNEISEKSEIFDDQFSVERPDGSNFTLKIRSTKLEDSAMYFCASSEPGSGQPQHFGDGTRLSIL.

The chain joins TRBV6-5 to TRBJ1-2, with D possibly TRBD1 on 5 matching bases. CDR3 length: 14 amino acids. V was clipped by 4 bases and J by 4 bases, with 13 bases between them. Germline V gene data show CDR1 as MNHEY and CDR2 as SVGAGI. The CDR3 spells CASSSRVGGYGYTF. The CDR3 DNA reads TGTGCCAGCAGTTCCAGGGTGGGGGGCTATGGCTACACCTTC.

The chain links TRBV9 to TRBJ1-5, with 9 bases fitting TRBD1. J gave up 3 bases and V 4 bases, and 5 bases lay outside the gene matches. The CDR3 extends over 15 amino acids. Germline CDR1 is SGDLS and CDR2 is YYNGEE. The CDR3 spells CASSPGTGINQPQHF. CDR3 DNA: TGTGCCAGCAGCCCCGGGACAGGGATCAATCAGCCCCAGCATTTT.

The chain carries TRBV27 and TRBJ1-5; tentative D call: TRBD1 (5 bases). Germline CDR1 reads MNHEY; CDR2 reads SMNVEV (reference sequence). This CDR3 comprises 13 residues. Trimming cost V 2 bases and J 6 bases, with 8 bases left between them. DNA of the CDR3: TGTGCCAGCAGTTTACTGGGGACTCAGCCCCAGCATTTT. As protein: CASSLLGTQPQHF.

Written as DNA, the CDR3 is TGTGCCAGTAGTCTGGCGGGAGTGCCAGTCACAGATACGCAGTATTTT. This gives the protein CASSLAGVPVTDTQYF. The rearrangement links TRBV19 to TRBJ2-3, with 7 bases identical to TRBD2. With V trimmed by 5 bases and J by 2 bases, 10 bases remained unmatched. In germline, CDR1 is LNHDA, CDR2 SQIVND (reference sequence). The CDR3 spans 16 residues.

The sample holds a few counts of this clone. The gene calls are TRBV19 and TRBJ1-4, with 7 positions matching TRBD1. The ends lost 5 bases at V and 4 bases at J; junction bases unmatched: 10. The CDR3 runs to 16 residues. Germline assignment: CDR1 LNHDA and CDR2 SQIVND (reference sequence). CDR3 sequence: CASSEMEGAINEKLFF. CDR3 in DNA: TGTGCCAGTAGTGAGATGGAGGGGGCCATTAATGAAAAACTGTTTTTT.